The clone carrying this T cell receptor (beta chain) was seen repeatedly, ten times or more. Its specificity is unknown. These data come from a study of T cells in Graves' hyperthyroidism and ophthalmopathy. Study results and limitations: The model anticipated ophthalmopathy a median approximately six months pre-onset. Appearing also in blood were most of the thyroid clonotypes expanded above 0.001.

Researchers took RNA transcripts and amplified the TCR beta CDR3 regions from them. HTBI primers were the set used in a first-round RT-PCR of the TCR CDR3. TCRdb recomputed calls from the multiplex PCR reads with MiXCR, one row per CDR3 protein. Of fewer than 850,000 distinct CDR3 sequences listed, roughly a sixth are singletons. In germline, CDR1 is SEHNR, CDR2 FQNEAQ (reference sequence). Trimming left V 5 bases short and J 0 bases short, with 11 bases between. The CDR3 has 14 amino acids. Stable Graves' hyperthyroidism meant no ophthalmopathy progression within 18 months. Diagnoses were made from clinical symptoms, serum measures (thyroxine and TRAb), thyroid ultrasound and orbital computed tomography.

Input material: blood. The chain employs TRBV7-9 and TRBJ2-7; the D is unclear. This clonotype originated in a man aged 45-65 years with Graves' hyperthyroidism. The CDR3 DNA follows: TGTGCCAGCAGCCTCACTGGACCCTCCTACGAGCAGTACTTC. It yields the protein CASSLTGPSYEQYF.